This is a list of T cell receptor beta chains from one sample in a study of blood T cell repertoires in COVID-19. Sequencing was performed with immunoSEQ multiplex PCR; in TCRdb, only in-frame clones are kept and a portion is missing. The table lists 350,000 to 400,000 clones, roughly 89% of them singletons. Material: PBMCs or T cells enriched from blood (not recorded which). All receptors come from a woman in her twenties or thirties who had recovered from COVID-19. The CDR3 runs from the conserved cysteine through the conserved F or W. A D gene is named only where the DNA matches it firmly. A row's size may be missing; if present it is once, few, many or a size class.

-,once,TRBJ1-2,TRBV27,CASSLGLGGLDGYTF,TGTGCCAGCAGTTTAGGCCTCGGGGGGTTGGATGGCTACACCTTC
TRBD1,-,TRBJ1-2,TRBV29-1,CSVPGDSYGYTF,TGCAGCGTTCCTGGGGACAGCTATGGCTACACCTTC
TRBD1,once,TRBJ2-1,TRBV5-4,CASSLQGAYEQFF,TGTGCCAGCAGCTTGCAGGGGGCCTATGAGCAGTTCTTC
-,-,TRBJ1-3,TRBV30,CAWSVGAPSGNTIYF,TGTGCCTGGAGTGTGGGGGCCCCCTCTGGAAACACCATATATTTT
-,-,TRBJ2-5,TRBV4-1,CASSQGASFYQETQYF,TGCGCCAGCAGCCAAGGAGCTAGCTTCTACCAAGAGACCCAGTACTTC
-,-,TRBJ1-2,TRBV12-3/TRBV12-4,CASSLGADYGYTF,TGTGCCAGCAGTTTGGGGGCAGACTATGGCTACACCTTC
-,-,TRBJ2-5,TRBV2,CASSALTPGLAETQYF,TGTGCCAGCAGCGCCCTGACACCGGGACTTGCAGAGACCCAGTACTTC
-,-,TRBJ2-5,TRBV16,CASSPHPGWSEETQYF,TGTGCCAGCAGCCCTCATCCAGGGTGGTCGGAAGAGACCCAGTACTTC
-,-,TRBJ1-4,TRBV4-1,CASSQTPAYGGEKLFF,TGCGCCAGCAGCCAAACACCGGCCTATGGAGGGGAAAAACTGTTTTTT
TRBD2,-,TRBJ2-2,TRBV11-3,CASSLETLAGNTGELFF,TGTGCCAGCAGCTTAGAGACTTTAGCGGGTAACACCGGGGAGCTGTTTTTT
-,-,TRBJ1-5,TRBV20-1,CSASSPAGQPQHF,TGCAGTGCTAGTTCCCCTGCAGGTCAGCCCCAGCATTTT
TRBD2,-,TRBJ2-5,TRBV9,CASSVAGGERTSPQETQYF,TGTGCCAGCAGCGTAGCGGGGGGGGAACGGACTAGCCCCCAAGAGACCCAGTACTTC
-,-,TRBJ1-3,TRBV15,CATASVNPGNTIYF,TGTGCCACCGCGAGCGTGAACCCTGGAAACACCATATATTTT
-,few,TRBJ2-1,TRBV11-3,CASSLDRSNEQFF,TGTGCCAGCAGCTTAGATCGGAGCAATGAGCAGTTCTTC
TRBD1,-,TRBJ1-2,TRBV10-3,CAISEVGQGGGYTF,TGTGCCATCAGTGAAGTTGGACAGGGAGGAGGCTACACCTTC
-,-,TRBJ2-6,TRBV28,CASSLSRAGANVLTF,TGTGCCAGCAGTTTATCCCGGGCTGGGGCCAACGTCCTGACTTTC
TRBD1,-,TRBJ1-1,TRBV27,CASSPGGTEAFF,TGTGCCAGCAGTCCAGGGGGCACTGAAGCTTTCTTT
TRBD1,-,TRBJ2-5,TRBV5-1,CASSLGTVQETQYF,TGCGCCAGCAGCTTAGGGACAGTCCAAGAGACCCAGTACTTC
-,-,TRBJ2-7,TRBV4-2,CASSPPGRGSYEQYF,TGTGCCAGCAGCCCCCCAGGTCGGGGTTCCTACGAGCAGTACTTC
-,-,TRBJ2-7,TRBV7-9,CASSLAPSVSYEQYF,TGTGCCAGCAGCTTAGCCCCTAGCGTTTCCTACGAGCAGTACTTC
TRBD2,-,TRBJ2-2,TRBV19,CASSTRLAGVTGELFF,TGTGCCAGTAGTACCCGACTAGCGGGAGTCACCGGGGAGCTGTTTTTT
TRBD1,-,TRBJ1-2,TRBV5-6,CASAQGFGLSNYGYTF,TGTGCCAGTGCACAGGGGTTTGGGCTCTCTAACTATGGCTACACCTTC
-,-,TRBJ2-7,TRBV4-1,CASSQVEGPYEQYF,TGCGCCAGCAGCCAAGTGGAGGGCCCCTACGAGCAGTACTTC
-,-,TRBJ2-3,TRBV3-1/TRBV3-2,CASSQLGGQTDTQYF,TGTGCCAGCAGCCAACTGGGGGGGCAGACAGATACGCAGTATTTT
-,-,TRBJ1-1,TRBV6-5,CASSLTRNTEAFF,TGTGCCAGCAGTCTTACTCGGAACACTGAAGCTTTCTTT
-,-,TRBJ1-3,TRBV28,CASSLQTEGNTIYF,TGTGCCAGCAGTTTACAGACAGAAGGAAACACCATATATTTT
-,once,TRBJ2-3,TRBV29-1,CSGDSGTDTQYF,TGCAGCGGGGACAGCGGGACAGATACGCAGTATTTT
-,-,TRBJ2-5,TRBV10-3,CVIRTGGRDVETQYF,TGTGTCATCCGTACCGGGGGGCGGGACGTAGAGACCCAGTACTTC
-,-,TRBJ2-1,TRBV20-1,CSARFNNEQFF,TGCAGTGCTAGGTTTAACAATGAGCAGTTCTTC
-,-,TRBJ1-4,TRBV5-1,CASSLARGVTTNEKLFF,TGCGCCAGCAGCTTGGCCCGGGGAGTGACAACTAATGAAAAACTGTTTTTT
-,once,TRBJ1-2,TRBV19,CASSIDGADYTF,TGTGCCAGTAGTATAGATGGGGCTGACTACACCTTC
-,-,TRBJ1-2,TRBV3-1/TRBV3-2,CASSQDGRGGYTF,TGTGCCAGCAGCCAAGATGGCAGGGGCGGCTACACCTTC
TRBD2,-,TRBJ2-1,TRBV27,CASSLSSLAGVYNEQFF,TGTGCCAGCAGTTTATCTTCCCTAGCGGGAGTCTACAATGAGCAGTTCTTC
-,-,TRBJ1-6,TRBV30,CAWSGGTASRLHF,TGTGCCTGGAGCGGGGGGACCGCGTCACGCCTCCACTTT
-,-,TRBJ1-6,TRBV5-4,CASSSRVSPLHF,TGTGCCAGCAGCTCCAGGGTTTCACCCCTCCACTTT
-,-,TRBJ2-7,TRBV29-1,CSVAPEMRATYEQYF,TGCAGCGTTGCCCCTGAAATGAGGGCCACCTACGAGCAGTACTTC
-,-,TRBJ1-5,TRBV6-4,CASSVERGQPQHF,TGTGCCAGCAGTGTTGAAAGGGGACAGCCCCAGCATTTT
-,-,TRBJ1-1,TRBV5-1,CASTPGGVNTEAFF,TGCGCCAGCACACCCGGGGGGGTGAACACTGAAGCTTTCTTT
TRBD1,-,TRBJ1-4,TRBV6-5,CAIRDRDNEKLFF,TGTGCCATCCGGGACAGGGATAATGAAAAACTGTTTTTT
-,-,TRBJ1-1,TRBV7-3,CASSLDPGGAEAFF,TGTGCCAGCAGCTTAGATCCGGGAGGCGCTGAAGCTTTCTTT
-,-,TRBJ2-5,TRBV9,CASSVGGQSQETQYF,TGTGCCAGCAGCGTAGGAGGGCAGTCCCAAGAGACCCAGTACTTC